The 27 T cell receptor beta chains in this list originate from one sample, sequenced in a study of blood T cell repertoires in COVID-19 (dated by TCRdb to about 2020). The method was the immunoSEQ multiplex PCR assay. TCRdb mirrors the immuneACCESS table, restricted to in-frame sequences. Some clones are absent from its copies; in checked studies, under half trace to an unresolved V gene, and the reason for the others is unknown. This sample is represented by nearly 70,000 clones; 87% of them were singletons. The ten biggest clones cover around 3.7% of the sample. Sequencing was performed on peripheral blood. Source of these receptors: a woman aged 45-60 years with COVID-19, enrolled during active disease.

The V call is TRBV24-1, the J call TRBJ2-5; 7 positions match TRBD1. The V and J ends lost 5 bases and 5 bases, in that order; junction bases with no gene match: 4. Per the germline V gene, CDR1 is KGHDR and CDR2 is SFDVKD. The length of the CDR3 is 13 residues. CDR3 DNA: TGTGCCACCAGTGCGACAGGGCGGGAGACCCAGTACTTC. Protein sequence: CATSATGRETQYF.

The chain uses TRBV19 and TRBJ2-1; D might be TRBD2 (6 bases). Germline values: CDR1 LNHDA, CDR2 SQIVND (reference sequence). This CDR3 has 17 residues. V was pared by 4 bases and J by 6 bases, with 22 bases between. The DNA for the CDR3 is TGTGCCAGTAGTAGGGTCGGGGGAGATGGTTTCGGCAATGAGCAGTTCTTC. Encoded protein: CASSRVGGDGFGNEQFF.

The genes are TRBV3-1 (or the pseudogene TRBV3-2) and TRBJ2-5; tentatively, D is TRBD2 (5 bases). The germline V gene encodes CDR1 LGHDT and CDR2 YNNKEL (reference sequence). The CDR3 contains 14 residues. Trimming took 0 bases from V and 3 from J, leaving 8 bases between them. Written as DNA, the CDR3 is TGTGCCAGCAGCCAAGAAATAGCGAAAGAGACCCAGTACTTC. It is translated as CASSQEIAKETQYF.

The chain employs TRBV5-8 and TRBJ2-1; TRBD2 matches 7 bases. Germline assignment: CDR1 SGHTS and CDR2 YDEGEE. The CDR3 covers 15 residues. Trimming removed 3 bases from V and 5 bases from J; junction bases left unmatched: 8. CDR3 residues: CASSSGTSEDNEQFF. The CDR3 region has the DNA TGTGCCAGCAGCTCGGGTACTAGCGAGGACAATGAGCAGTTCTTC.

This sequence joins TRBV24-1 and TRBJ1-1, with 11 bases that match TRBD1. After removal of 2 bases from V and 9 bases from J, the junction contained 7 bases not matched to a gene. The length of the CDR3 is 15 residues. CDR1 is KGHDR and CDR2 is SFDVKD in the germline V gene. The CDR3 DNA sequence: TGTGCCACCAGTGATTCAGGACAGGGGGCAAGTAAAGCTTTCTTT. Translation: CATSDSGQGASKAFF.

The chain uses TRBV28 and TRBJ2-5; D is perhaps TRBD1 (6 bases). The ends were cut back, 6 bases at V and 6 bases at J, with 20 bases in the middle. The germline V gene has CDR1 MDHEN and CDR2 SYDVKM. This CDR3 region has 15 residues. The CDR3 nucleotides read TGTGCCAGCAGGGGCAGGGGCAGAATCTTGAAGACCCAGTACTTC. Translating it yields CASRGRGRILKTQYF.

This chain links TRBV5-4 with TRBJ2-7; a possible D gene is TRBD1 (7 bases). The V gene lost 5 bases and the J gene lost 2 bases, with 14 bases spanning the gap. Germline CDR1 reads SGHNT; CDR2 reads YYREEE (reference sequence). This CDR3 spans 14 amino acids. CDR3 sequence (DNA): TGTGCCAGCAGACTCCAGGGGGGCCCCTACGAGCAGTACTTC. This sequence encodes CASRLQGGPYEQYF.

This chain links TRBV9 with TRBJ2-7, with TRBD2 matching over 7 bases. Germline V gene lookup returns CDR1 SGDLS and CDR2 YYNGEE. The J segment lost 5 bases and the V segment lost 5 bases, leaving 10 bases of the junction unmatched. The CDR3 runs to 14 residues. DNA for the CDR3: TGTGCCAGCAGTAGGGAGGGGCTCTTGCACGAGCAGTACTTC. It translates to CASSREGLLHEQYF. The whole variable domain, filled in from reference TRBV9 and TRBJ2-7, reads DSGVTQTPKHLITATGQRVTLRCSPRSGDLSVYWYQQSLDQGLQFLIQYYNGEERAKGNILERFSAQQFPDLHSELNLSSLELGDSALYFCASSREGLLHEQYFGPGTRLTVT.

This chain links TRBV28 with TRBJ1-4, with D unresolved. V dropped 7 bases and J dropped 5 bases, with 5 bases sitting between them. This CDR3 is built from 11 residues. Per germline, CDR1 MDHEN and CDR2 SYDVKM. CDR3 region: CASTINEKLFF. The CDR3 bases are TGTGCCAGCACCATCAATGAAAAACTGTTTTTT.

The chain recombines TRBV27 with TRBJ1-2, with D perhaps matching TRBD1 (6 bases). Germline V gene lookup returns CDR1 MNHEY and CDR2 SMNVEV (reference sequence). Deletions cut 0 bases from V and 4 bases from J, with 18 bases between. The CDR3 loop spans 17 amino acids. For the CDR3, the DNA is TGTGCCAGCAGTTTATCAGGCCCAGGGGAAGGGTCCTATGGCTACACCTTC. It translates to CASSLSGPGEGSYGYTF.

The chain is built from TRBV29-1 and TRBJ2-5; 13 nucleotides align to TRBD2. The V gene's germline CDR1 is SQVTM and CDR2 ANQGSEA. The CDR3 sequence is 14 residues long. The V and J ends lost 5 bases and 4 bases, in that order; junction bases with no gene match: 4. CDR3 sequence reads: CSVMGLAGRETQYF. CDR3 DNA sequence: TGCAGCGTTATGGGACTAGCGGGAAGAGAGACCCAGTACTTC.

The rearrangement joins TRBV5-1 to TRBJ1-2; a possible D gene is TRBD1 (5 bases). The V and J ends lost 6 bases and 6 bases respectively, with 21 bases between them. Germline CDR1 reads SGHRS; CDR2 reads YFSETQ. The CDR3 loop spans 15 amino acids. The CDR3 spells CASMEGLQQLDGYTF. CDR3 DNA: TGCGCCAGCATGGAGGGGCTCCAACAATTGGATGGCTACACCTTC. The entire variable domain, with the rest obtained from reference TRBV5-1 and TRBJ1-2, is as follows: KAGVTQTPRYLIKTRGQQVTLSCSPISGHRSVSWYQQTPGQGLQFLFEYFSETQRNKGNFPGRFSGRQFSNSRSEMNVSTLELGDSALYLCASMEGLQQLDGYTFGSGTRLTVV.

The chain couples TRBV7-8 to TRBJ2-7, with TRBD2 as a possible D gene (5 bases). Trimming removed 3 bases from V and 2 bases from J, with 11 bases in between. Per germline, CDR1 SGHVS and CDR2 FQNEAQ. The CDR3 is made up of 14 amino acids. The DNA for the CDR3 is TGTGCCAGCAGCTTCGGACTCGATCCCTACGAGCAGTACTTC. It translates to CASSFGLDPYEQYF.

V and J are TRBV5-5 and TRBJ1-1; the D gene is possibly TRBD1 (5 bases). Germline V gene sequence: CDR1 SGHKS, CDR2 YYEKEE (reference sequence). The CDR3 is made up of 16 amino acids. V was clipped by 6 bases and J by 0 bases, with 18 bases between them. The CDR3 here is CASIKGRIGVNTEAFF. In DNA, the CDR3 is TGTGCCAGCATCAAGGGGAGGATAGGGGTGAACACTGAAGCTTTCTTT.

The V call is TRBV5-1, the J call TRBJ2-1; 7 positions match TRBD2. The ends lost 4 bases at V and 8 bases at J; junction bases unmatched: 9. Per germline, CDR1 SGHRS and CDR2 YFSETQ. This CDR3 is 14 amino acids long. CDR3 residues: CASSRGWEGDEQFF. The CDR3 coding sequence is TGCGCCAGCAGCCGCGGGTGGGAGGGCGATGAGCAGTTCTTC.

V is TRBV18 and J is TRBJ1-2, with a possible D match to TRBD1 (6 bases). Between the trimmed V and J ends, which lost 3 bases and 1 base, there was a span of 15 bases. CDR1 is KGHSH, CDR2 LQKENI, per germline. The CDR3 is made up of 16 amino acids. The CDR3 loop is CASSPIYRENNYGYTF. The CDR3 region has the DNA TGTGCCAGCTCACCTATCTACAGGGAGAATAACTATGGCTACACCTTC.

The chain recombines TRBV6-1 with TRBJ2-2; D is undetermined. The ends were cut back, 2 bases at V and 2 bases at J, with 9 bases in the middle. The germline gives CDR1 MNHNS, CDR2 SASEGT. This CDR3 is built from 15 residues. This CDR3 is CASSEQLANTGELFF. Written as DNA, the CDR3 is TGTGCCAGCAGTGAACAGTTGGCAAACACCGGGGAGCTGTTTTTT.

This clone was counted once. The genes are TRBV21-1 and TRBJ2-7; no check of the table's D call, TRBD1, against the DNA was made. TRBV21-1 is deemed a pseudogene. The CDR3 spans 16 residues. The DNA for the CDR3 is TGTGCCAGCAGCGCCGATTTGGGGACAGGGGACGACGAGCAGTACTTC. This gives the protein CASSADLGTGDDEQYF.

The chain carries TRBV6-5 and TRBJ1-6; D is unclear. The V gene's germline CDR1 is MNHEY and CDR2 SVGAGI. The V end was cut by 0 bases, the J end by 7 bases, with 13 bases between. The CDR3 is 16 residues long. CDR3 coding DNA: TGTGCCAGCAGTTACTCGCATATCCAGAAGAATTCACCCCTCCACTTT. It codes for CASSYSHIQKNSPLHF.

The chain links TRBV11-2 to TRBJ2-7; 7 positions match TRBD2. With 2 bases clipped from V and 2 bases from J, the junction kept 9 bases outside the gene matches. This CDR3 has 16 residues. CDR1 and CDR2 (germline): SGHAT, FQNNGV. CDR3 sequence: CASSLRGDYRAYEQYF. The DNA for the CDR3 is TGTGCCAGCAGCTTACGCGGGGACTACCGAGCCTACGAGCAGTACTTC.

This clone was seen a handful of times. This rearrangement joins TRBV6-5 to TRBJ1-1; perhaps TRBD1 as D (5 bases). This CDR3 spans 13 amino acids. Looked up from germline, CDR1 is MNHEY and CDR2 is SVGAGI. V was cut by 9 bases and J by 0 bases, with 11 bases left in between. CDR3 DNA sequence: TGTGCCAGTCGACAGTTTATGAACACTGAAGCTTTCTTT. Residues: CASRQFMNTEAFF.

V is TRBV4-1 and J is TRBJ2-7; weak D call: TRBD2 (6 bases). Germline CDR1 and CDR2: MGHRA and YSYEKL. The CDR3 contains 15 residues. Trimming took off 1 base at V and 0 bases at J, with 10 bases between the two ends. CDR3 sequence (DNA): TGCGCCAGCAGCCAAGCGGGACTTCTCTCCTACGAGCAGTACTTC. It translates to CASSQAGLLSYEQYF.

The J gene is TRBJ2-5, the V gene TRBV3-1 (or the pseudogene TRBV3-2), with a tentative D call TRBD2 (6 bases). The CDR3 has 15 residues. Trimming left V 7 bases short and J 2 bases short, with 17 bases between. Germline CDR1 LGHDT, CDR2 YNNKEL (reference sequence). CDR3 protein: CASMTSRGGQETQYF. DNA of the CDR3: TGTGCCAGCATGACATCACGGGGAGGACAAGAGACCCAGTACTTC.

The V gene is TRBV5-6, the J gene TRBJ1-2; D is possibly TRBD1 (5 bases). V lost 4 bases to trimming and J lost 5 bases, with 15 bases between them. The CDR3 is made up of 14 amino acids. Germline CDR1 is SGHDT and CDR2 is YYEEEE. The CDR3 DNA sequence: TGTGCCAGCAGCACCCCGGGGGGGACTTATGGCTACACCTTC. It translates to CASSTPGGTYGYTF.

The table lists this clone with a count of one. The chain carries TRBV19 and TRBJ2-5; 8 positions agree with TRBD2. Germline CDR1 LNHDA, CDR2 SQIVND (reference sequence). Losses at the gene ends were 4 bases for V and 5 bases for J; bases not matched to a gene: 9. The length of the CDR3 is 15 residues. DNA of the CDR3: TGTGCCAGTAGTACTCATAGCGGGATCGTGGAGACCCAGTACTTC. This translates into CASSTHSGIVETQYF.

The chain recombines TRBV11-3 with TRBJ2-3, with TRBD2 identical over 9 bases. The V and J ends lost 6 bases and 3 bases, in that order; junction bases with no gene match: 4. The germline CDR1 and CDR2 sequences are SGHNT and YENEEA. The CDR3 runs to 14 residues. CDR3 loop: CASRASGKTDTQYF. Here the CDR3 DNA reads TGTGCCAGCAGGGCTAGCGGGAAGACAGATACGCAGTATTTT.

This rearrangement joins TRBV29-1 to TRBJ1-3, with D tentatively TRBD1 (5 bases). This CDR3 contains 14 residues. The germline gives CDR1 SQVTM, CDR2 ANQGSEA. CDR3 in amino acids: CTPRRGLSGNTIYF. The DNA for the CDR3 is TGCACCCCGAGGAGGGGACTCTCTGGAAACACCATATATTTT.